This entry features one T cell receptor (beta chain) sequence. Only in-frame clones appear in the TCRdb table, and some are missing; sequencing was by immunoSEQ multiplex PCR. This table holds some 92,000 clones, approximately 78% found once. This specimen belongs to a study of radiotherapy plus CTLA-4 blockade in lung cancer. The CDR3 has 14 amino acids. V dropped 4 bases and J dropped 5; count of bases not matched to a gene: 6. The germline CDR1 and CDR2 sequences are SGHAT and FQNNGV. The rearrangement joins TRBV11-2 to TRBJ2-5; TRBD2 agrees at 8 bases. Specimen: peripheral blood, collected from a patient treated with radiotherapy plus ipilimumab. The source of this sequence is a human donor with non-small cell lung cancer who had a partial response to radiotherapy plus ipilimumab. CDR3 sequence reads: CASSSTSAGETQYF. The DNA for the CDR3 is TGTGCCAGCAGCTCGACTAGCGCCGGGGAGACCCAGTACTTC.